This T cell receptor (beta chain) was captured in a study of T cell responses to AZD1222 COVID-19 vaccine. Study summary: Second doses were pooled across both intervals (about 4 or about 12 weeks).

As regards this clone: Its antigen is unknown.

The repertoire was sequenced with immunoSEQ multiplex PCR; TCRdb's copy has only in-frame clones and lacks some. The sample consists of some 96,000 clones, around nine tenths of them appearing once. CDR1 is SEHNR, CDR2 FQNEAQ, per germline (reference sequence). CDR3 length: 14 residues. V was clipped by 1 base and J by 3 bases, with 10 bases between them. Study conclusions and caveats: Spike-specific TCR breadth and depth rose after two AZD1222 doses. With dominance at 160-218 and 743-854, vaccine-associated CD4 TCRs spanned spike.

The sequence came from an adult in good health. The chain links TRBV7-9 to TRBJ2-7; maybe TRBD2 (5 bases). The source material was peripheral blood, sampled on day 0 of AZD1222 vaccination. CDR3 in DNA: TGTGCCAGCAGCTTAGGAACCCGGGGCTACGAGCAGTACTTC. Translation gives CASSLGTRGYEQYF.